The TCR beta chain under discussion was sequenced for a study of T cells after somatic rescue of genetic block (dated by TCRdb to the early 2020s). The study in broad terms: The study assessed how robust, over the long term, a T-cell system was when the system had developed through somatic rescue of a genetic block in T-cell development.

Library prep was done by the immunoSEQ multiplex PCR assay. The table comes from immuneACCESS by way of TCRdb, which keeps in-frame sequences with V and J called. Part of the clones is missing from these tables; in studies checked, under half for an unresolved V gene and the rest for unknown reasons. The sample contains about 70,000 clones, approximately 90% of them found a single time. The ten biggest clones cover 2.5% to 3.5% of the sample. The CDR3 measures 15 amino acids from cysteine to phenylalanine. Only the CDR3 DNA is retained, 45 bases long and in frame from the first base. CDR1 and CDR2 are read off the germline V gene (reference sequence) as LNHDA and SQIVND. Trimming removed 3 bases from V and 0 bases from J; the gene matches leave 5 bases unexplained. As for this clone: It lacks a known antigen. There are no base qualities to consult, and no much larger clone falls within one base.

The TCR originated in a man aged 35 to 55. Here the chain combines TRBV19 and TRBJ2-7; 7 bases in the middle match TRBD2. The material sequenced was peripheral blood mononuclear cells (PBMCs). The CDR3: CASSISGGSSYEQYF. In nucleotides, the sequence is TGTGCCAGTAGTATTTCTGGCGGGAGCTCCTACGAGCAGTACTTC.